This T cell receptor (beta chain) appears in the sequencing data of a study of identifying expanded T cells in peripheral blood. This clone appeared a single time. The method was immunoSEQ multiplex PCR; TCRdb's version includes in-frame clones alone and lacks a portion of them. The data contain around 81,000 clones, more than 75% of them singletons. Germline V gene lookup returns CDR1 LGHNA and CDR2 YSLEER. The CDR3 runs to 15 residues. V was clipped by 0 bases and J by 3 bases, with 11 bases between them. Sequencing input: blood. This chain links TRBV4-3 with TRBJ1-2; D unclear. The sequence came from a person aged 18 to 75 in good health. The CDR3 DNA follows: TGCGCCAGCAGCCAAGAGTGGCGTCCCGACTATGGCTACACCTTC. This gives the protein CASSQEWRPDYGYTF.